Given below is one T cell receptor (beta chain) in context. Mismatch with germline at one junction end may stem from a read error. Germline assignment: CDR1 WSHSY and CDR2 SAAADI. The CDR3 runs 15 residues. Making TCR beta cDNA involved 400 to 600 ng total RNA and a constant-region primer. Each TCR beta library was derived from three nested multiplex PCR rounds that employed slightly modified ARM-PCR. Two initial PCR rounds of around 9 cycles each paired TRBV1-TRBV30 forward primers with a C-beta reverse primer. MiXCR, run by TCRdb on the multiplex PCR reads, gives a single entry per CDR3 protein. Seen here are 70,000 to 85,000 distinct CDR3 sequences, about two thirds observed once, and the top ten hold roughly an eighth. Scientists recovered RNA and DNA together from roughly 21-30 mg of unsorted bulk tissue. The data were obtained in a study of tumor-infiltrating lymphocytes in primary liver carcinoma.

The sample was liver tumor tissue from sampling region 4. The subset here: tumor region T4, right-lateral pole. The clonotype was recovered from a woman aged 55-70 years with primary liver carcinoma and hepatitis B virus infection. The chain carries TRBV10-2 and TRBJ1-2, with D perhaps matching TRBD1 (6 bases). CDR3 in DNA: TGTGCCAGCAGTGAGTTGGACGGGGGGGGCTATGACTACACCTTC. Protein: CASSELDGGGYDYTF.